This T cell receptor (beta chain) was recovered during a study of cytomegalovirus exposure and HLA in healthy donors. Points from the study as a whole: It was reported that the classifier diagnosed cytomegalovirus status with high specificity and sensitivity in both the original and validation cohorts. Certain indistinguishable V segments, among them TRBV6-2 and TRBV6-3, were excluded. In a later analysis, most CMV-associated TCR beta chains appeared HLA-restricted.

As regards this clone: Its antigen is not identified.

PCR used 60 Vbeta primers and 13 Jbeta primers. TCRdb's copy holds only in-frame clones and misses some; the assay was immunoSEQ multiplex PCR. The sample carries about 77,000 clones, about 84% recorded once. This CDR3 is 12 amino acids long. Germline V lookup: CDR1 SGDLS, CDR2 YYNGEE. Between the trimmed V and J ends, which lost 3 bases and 8 bases, there was a span of 11 bases. The sample comprised PBMCs. This rearrangement joins TRBV9 to TRBJ1-1, with D hard to call. The receptor's source is a man aged 40-49 years in good health and CMV-seronegative. The CDR3 spells CASSGSGAEAFF. CDR3 coding DNA: TGTGCCAGCAGCGGCTCAGGCGCAGAAGCTTTCTTT.